A single sample is the source of the 24 T cell receptor beta chains below, sequenced in a study of identical twins. Each CDR3 protein is one row after TCRdb ran MiXCR on the 5' RACE reads. The sample yields approximately 690,000 distinct CDR3 sequences, approximately 6% seen once. Source material: naive T cells sorted from blood. The receptors were gathered from a man in his late teens or twenties in good health.

This clonotype was detected many times. This rearrangement joins TRBV20-1 to TRBJ1-5, with no clear D. Germline assignment: CDR1 DFQATT and CDR2 SNEGSKA (reference sequence). The CDR3 extends over 14 amino acids. Trimming left V 1 base short and J 0 bases short, with 7 bases between. CDR3 coding DNA: TGCAGTGCTAGAGTCTACGGTAGCAATCAGCCCCAGCATTTT. Translated: CSARVYGSNQPQHF.

V is TRBV28 and J is TRBJ2-5; D remains unclear. V was cut by 6 bases and J by 11 bases, with 19 bases left in between. In germline, CDR1 is MDHEN, CDR2 SYDVKM. The CDR3 totals 13 residues. Here the CDR3 reads CASRPGRSAGQYF. The CDR3 DNA is TGTGCCAGCAGACCCGGACGGAGCGCCGGACAGTACTTC.

This clonotype occurred many times. V is TRBV7-9 and J is TRBJ1-3; weak D call: TRBD1 (6 bases). CDR3 length: 14 residues. V lost 8 bases and J lost 7, with 18 bases in between. CDR1 is SEHNR and CDR2 is FQNEAQ in the germline V gene (reference sequence). This CDR3 is CASAAPGQKNTIYF. The CDR3 nucleotides are TGTGCCAGCGCCGCCCCGGGACAAAAGAACACCATATATTTT. The full variable domain, with the rest looked up from reference TRBV7-9 and TRBJ1-3, is DTGVSQNPRHKITKRGQNVTFRCDPISEHNRLYWYRQTLGQGPEFLTYFQNEAQLEKSRLLSDRFSAERPKGSFSTLEIQRTEQGDSAMYLCASAAPGQKNTIYFGEGSWLTVV.

This clonotype appeared many times. The chain has TRBV24-1 and TRBJ2-5, with D perhaps TRBD1 (5 bases). This CDR3 region has 15 residues. Trimming shortened V by 3 bases and J by 2 bases, and 12 bases separated the two germline ends. Germline values: CDR1 KGHDR, CDR2 SFDVKD. The CDR3 DNA is TGTGCCACCAGTGATCCAGGGTTGGCGCAAGAGACCCAGTACTTC. As protein: CATSDPGLAQETQYF.

This clonotype turned up a few times. The rearrangement joins TRBV11-2 to TRBJ2-5; no reliable D call. CDR1 is SGHAT and CDR2 is FQNNGV in the germline V gene. V lost 8 bases and J 3 bases, leaving 13 bases between the germline ends. The CDR3 length is 13 residues. The CDR3 DNA is TGTGCCAGCTCTGGGGAAGGTGAAGAGACCCAGTACTTC. This translates into CASSGEGEETQYF.

This rearrangement joins TRBV15 to TRBJ2-5; TRBD2 aligns across 8 bases. V was clipped by 6 bases and J by 2 bases; unmatched bases: 2. The length of the CDR3 is 13 residues. Germline V gene sequence: CDR1 LNHNV, CDR2 YYDKDF (reference sequence). CDR3 DNA sequence: TGTGCCACCAGAAGCGGGAGTCAAGAGACCCAGTACTTC. Translated, it gives CATRSGSQETQYF.

This clonotype appeared a few times. The CDR3 loop reads CASSWNPDPYEQYF. CDR3 DNA sequence: TGTGCCAGCAGTTGGAACCCTGATCCCTACGAGCAGTACTTC. The rearrangement uses TRBV6-5 and TRBJ2-7; D is undetermined. The CDR3 is made up of 14 amino acids. V was pared by 4 bases and J by 2 bases, with 12 bases between. Germline CDR1 and CDR2: MNHEY and SVGAGI.

This chain joins TRBV10-3 and TRBJ2-5; TRBD1 might be the D (5 bases). The CDR3 consists of 14 residues. CDR1 and CDR2 from the germline V gene are ENHRY and SYGVKD. Trimming pared 4 bases from V and 3 bases from J, leaving 12 bases between. The CDR3 region is CAISAADRKETQYF. CDR3 DNA: TGTGCCATCAGTGCGGCAGACAGAAAAGAGACCCAGTACTTC.

This clonotype was recorded a few times. The chain carries TRBV18 and TRBJ2-1; the match to TRBD1 covers 8 bases. Germline V gene sequence: CDR1 KGHSH, CDR2 LQKENI. V trimming: 4 bases; J trimming: 4 bases; junction bases outside the gene matches: 9. CDR3 length equals 16 residues. The CDR3 DNA reads as TGTGCCAGCTCACGGCGGACAGGGCGGGTATACAATGAGCAGTTCTTC. The encoded protein is CASSRRTGRVYNEQFF.

This rearrangement joins TRBV7-9 to TRBJ2-1; D tentatively reads TRBD1 or TRBD2 (5 bases each). Germline lookup yields CDR1 SEHNR and CDR2 FQNEAQ (reference sequence). The CDR3 runs 13 residues. V gave up 8 bases and J gave up 3 bases, with 11 bases separating them. The DNA of the CDR3 is TGTGCCAGCGAGGGGCCGATCTACAATGAGCAGTTCTTC. The encoded protein is CASEGPIYNEQFF.

This clonotype showed up just a few times. CDR3 amino acids: CASSLRTSGSLGQETQYF. CDR3 coding DNA: TGCGCCAGCAGCTTACGGACTAGCGGGAGTTTGGGACAAGAGACCCAGTACTTC. The J gene is TRBJ2-5, the V gene TRBV5-1, with TRBD2 matching over 13 bases. The length of the CDR3 is 18 residues. Germline-derived CDR1 and CDR2 are SGHRS and YFSETQ. V shed 2 bases and J 2 bases; nucleotides not matched to a gene: 9.

This clonotype was found a few times. The chain uses TRBV27 and TRBJ2-2, with 7 bases that match TRBD1. The CDR3 contains 15 residues. Trimming removed 3 bases from V and 0 bases from J; junction bases left unmatched: 1. CDR1 is MNHEY, CDR2 SMNVEV, per germline (reference sequence). In DNA form, the CDR3 reads TGTGCCAGCAGTTTCGGGACAGCGAACACCGGGGAGCTGTTTTTT. Protein sequence: CASSFGTANTGELFF.

V and J are TRBV11-2 and TRBJ2-1; no clear D gene. The CDR3 is 13 amino acids. Germline CDR1 SGHAT, CDR2 FQNNGV. V dropped 1 base and J dropped 6 bases, with 7 bases sitting between them. The CDR3 bases are TGTGCCAGCAGCTTAGGATATTCCAATGAGCAGTTCTTC. It translates to CASSLGYSNEQFF.

This clonotype was detected ten times or more. DNA for the CDR3: TGTGCCAGCAGCCTTGAGACAGGGGATGCGGCTTTCTTT. It translates to CASSLETGDAAFF. The chain employs TRBV4-2 and TRBJ1-1, with TRBD1 matching 8 bases. V was pared by 4 bases and J by 11 bases, with 9 bases of the junction left unmatched. The CDR3 extends over 13 amino acids. Germline V gives CDR1 LGHNA, CDR2 YNFKEQ.

V is TRBV6-2 or TRBV6-3 and J is TRBJ2-1, with 11 bases that match TRBD2. Looked up from germline, CDR1 is MNHEY and CDR2 is SVGEGT. The CDR3 covers 15 residues. The V and J ends lost 6 bases and 6 bases, in that order; junction bases with no gene match: 7. CDR3 region: CASSRTSGSFNEQFF. The CDR3 nucleotides are TGTGCCAGCAGCCGTACTAGCGGGAGTTTCAATGAGCAGTTCTTC.

This clonotype was detected ten times or more. The V and J genes are TRBV20-1 and TRBJ2-5; 8 nucleotides line up with TRBD2. Germline CDR1 and CDR2: DFQATT and SNEGSKA (reference sequence). The junction had 16 bases not matched to a gene; V was cut back by 6 bases and J by 4 bases. The CDR3 length is 16 residues. The CDR3 is CSASGTSYERGETQYF. CDR3 DNA sequence: TGCAGTGCCTCCGGGACTAGTTACGAGCGAGGAGAGACCCAGTACTTC.

The chain has TRBV12-3 or TRBV12-4 and TRBJ2-7; no reliable D call. The CDR3 has 12 residues. V lost 5 bases and J 2 bases, leaving 7 bases between the germline ends. The CDR3 DNA reads as TGTGCCAGCAGTCGCGCCCCCTACGAGCAGTACTTC. Amino acid sequence: CASSRAPYEQYF.

At least ten counts were recorded for this clonotype. This rearrangement joins TRBV4-3 to TRBJ2-2; 9 nucleotides align to TRBD1. CDR3 length: 17 residues. Germline loops: CDR1 LGHNA, CDR2 YSLEER. The ends lost 2 bases at V and 7 bases at J; junction bases unmatched: 11. CDR3: CASSQIGGQGISGELFF. In DNA form, the CDR3 reads TGCGCCAGCAGCCAAATAGGAGGACAGGGGATTAGCGGGGAGCTGTTTTTT.

This clonotype has ten or more counts. V and J are TRBV24-1 and TRBJ2-2; D remains unclear. Trimming removed 5 bases at V and 0 bases at J, with 9 bases between. The CDR3 has 15 amino acids. Germline CDR1 and CDR2: KGHDR and SFDVKD. The DNA of the CDR3 is TGTGCCACCAGTGCTCGGCTTGCGAACACCGGGGAGCTGTTTTTT. Its protein is CATSARLANTGELFF.

This clonotype was counted ten times or more. The chain has TRBV20-1 and TRBJ2-3; the match to TRBD2 covers 9 bases. The CDR3 has 17 residues. Germline V gives CDR1 DFQATT, CDR2 SNEGSKA (reference sequence). V dropped 3 bases and J dropped 1; count of bases not matched to a gene: 11. The CDR3 nucleotides are TGCAGTGCTAGCGGACTAGCGCGGGAGCAACGCACAGATACGCAGTATTTT. Encoded protein: CSASGLAREQRTDTQYF.

In this sample, this clonotype turned up many times. The chain links TRBV5-1 to TRBJ1-1; D not certain. CDR1 is SGHRS, CDR2 YFSETQ, per germline. The V and J ends lost 2 bases and 6 bases respectively, with 14 bases between them. The length of the CDR3 is 14 residues. CDR3 in amino acids: CASSFQALGSEAFF. In DNA form, the CDR3 reads TGCGCCAGCAGCTTCCAGGCCCTAGGTTCTGAAGCTTTCTTT.

This clonotype was detected ten times or more. This chain joins TRBV4-1 and TRBJ2-7; D unresolved. The CDR3 is made up of 14 amino acids. Germline assignment: CDR1 MGHRA and CDR2 YSYEKL. V was shortened by 0 bases and J by 0 bases, with 6 bases between the two germline ends. CDR3 protein: CASSQDYSSYEQYV. Written as DNA, the CDR3 is TGCGCCAGCAGCCAAGATTATAGCTCCTACGAGCAGTACGTC.

In this sample, this clonotype turned up a few times. The V and J genes are TRBV29-1 and TRBJ2-2; D remains ambiguous. Trimming took 3 bases from V and 4 from J, leaving 6 bases between them. This CDR3 has 12 residues. Germline lookup yields CDR1 SQVTM and CDR2 ANQGSEA. CDR3 DNA: TGCAGCGTTGATATTGGCACCGGGGAGCTGTTTTTT. It encodes CSVDIGTGELFF.

This clonotype was seen only a few times. V gene TRBV11-2 combines with J gene TRBJ2-1, with a weak D call TRBD2 (6 bases). The CDR3 is made up of 14 amino acids. Germline CDR1 reads SGHAT; CDR2 reads FQNNGV. V lost 7 bases, J lost 1 base, and 11 bases lay in between. The CDR3 reads CASTGLASYNEQFF. The CDR3 nucleotides read TGTGCCAGCACAGGGCTAGCGTCCTACAATGAGCAGTTCTTC.